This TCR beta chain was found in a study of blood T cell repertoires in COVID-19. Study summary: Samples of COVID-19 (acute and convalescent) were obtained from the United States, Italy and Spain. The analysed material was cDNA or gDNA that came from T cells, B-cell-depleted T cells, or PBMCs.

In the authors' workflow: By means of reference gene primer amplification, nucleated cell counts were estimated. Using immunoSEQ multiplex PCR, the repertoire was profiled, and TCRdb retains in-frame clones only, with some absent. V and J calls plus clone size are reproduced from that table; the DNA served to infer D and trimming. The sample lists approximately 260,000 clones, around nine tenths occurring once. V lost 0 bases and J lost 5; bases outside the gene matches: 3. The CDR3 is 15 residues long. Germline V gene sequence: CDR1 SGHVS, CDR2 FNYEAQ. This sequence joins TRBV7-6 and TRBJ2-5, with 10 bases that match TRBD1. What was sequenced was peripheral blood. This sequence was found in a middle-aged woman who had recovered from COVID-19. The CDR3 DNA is TGTGCCAGCAGCTTAGCGACAGGGGGCTGGGAGACCCAGTACTTC. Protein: CASSLATGGWETQYF.